This T cell receptor beta chain was recorded in a study of early T cells in non-severe SARS-CoV-2 infection. Overall study: Chains were not paired, and sequencing was done on bulk RNA from unsorted whole blood. Findings and limits, study-wide: Anti-spike CD8 specificities were favored by VDJdb matching, whose results missed private and CD4 specificities.

The V gene end was trimmed by 3 bases and the J gene end by 7 bases; junction bases not matched to a gene: 12. CDR3 length: 15 residues. Germline V gives CDR1 MGHDK, CDR2 SYGVNS. At least ten counts were recorded for this clonotype. The target antigen is unknown. The library protocol tagged individual cDNA molecules with unique molecular identifiers. TCRdb independently ran MiXCR on the 5' RACE reads; one entry per CDR3 protein. The data contain approximately 88,000 distinct CDR3 sequences, about an eighth of them singletons. This chain joins TRBV25-1 and TRBJ2-7; 7 nucleotides line up with TRBD1. The TCR comes from an adult who was a healthcare worker with PCR-confirmed SARS-CoV-2 infection or an uninfected control (not recorded which). The specimen sequenced was whole blood. CDR3 coding DNA: TGTGCCAGCAGTGATGCGAGGGGGCTATCGGGGGAGCAGTACTTC. This encodes CASSDARGLSGEQYF.